This TCR beta chain was observed in a study of blood T cells in healthy people across ages. The CDR3 totals 17 residues. The germline V gene has CDR1 SGHDT and CDR2 YYEEEE. Using a J-beta primer mix together with a sample-barcoded 5' primer, a second PCR was run for roughly 7 to 12 cycles. Each single sample gave us at least 3 million CDR3-containing paired-end reads. One entry per CDR3 protein, called by TCRdb with MiXCR from the 5' RACE reads. The sample holds some 780,000 distinct CDR3 sequences, about 61% seen once. Every participating donor contributed roughly 11 milliliters of peripheral blood through a draw.

This receptor was identified in a man aged 35 to 55 in good health. The sequenced sample consisted of blood. The rearrangement links TRBV5-6 to TRBJ2-5, with TRBD2 matching 10 bases. Gene TRBJ2-7 matches the end of the DNA better, so the J call may be wrong. CDR3 in DNA: TGTGCCAGCAGCTTGGTTACTAGCGGGAAGAGCTCCTACGAGCAGTACTTC. Its protein is CASSLVTSGKSSYEQYF.